The present T cell receptor beta chain was sequenced within a study of T cell responses to AZD1222 COVID-19 vaccine. As for this clone: What it recognizes is unknown.

Study results and caveats: Clonal diversity was possibly underestimated, and white British individuals and females predominated among donors. The study identified only five or six AZD1222 recipients as seropositive at baseline. Only after the peak T cell response were repertoires sampled.

Only in-frame clones appear in the TCRdb table, and some are missing; sequencing was by immunoSEQ multiplex PCR. Altogether some 130,000 clones are present, 75% to 90% being singletons, with the ten largest covering roughly 1.6%. The CDR3 spans 13 residues. The germline gives CDR1 SEHNR, CDR2 FQNEAQ (reference sequence). V lost 5 bases and J lost 5, with 12 bases in between. V usage is TRBV7-9 and J usage is TRBJ1-2; tentative D call: TRBD1 (5 bases). The clonotype originates from an adult in good health. The source was peripheral blood, collected on day 0 of AZD1222 vaccination. The CDR3, as DNA: TGTGCCAGCAGCCCAGGGACCGCGTATGGCTACACCTTC. Translation gives CASSPGTAYGYTF.